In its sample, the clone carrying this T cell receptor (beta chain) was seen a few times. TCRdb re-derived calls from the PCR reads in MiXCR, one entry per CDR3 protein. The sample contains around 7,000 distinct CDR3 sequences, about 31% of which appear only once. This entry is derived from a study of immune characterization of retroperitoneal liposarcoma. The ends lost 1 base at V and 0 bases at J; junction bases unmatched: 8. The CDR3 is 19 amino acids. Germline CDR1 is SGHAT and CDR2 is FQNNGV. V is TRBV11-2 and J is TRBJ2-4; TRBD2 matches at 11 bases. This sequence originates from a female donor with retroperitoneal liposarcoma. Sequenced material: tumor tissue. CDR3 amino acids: CASSLVGTSGFLAKNIQYF. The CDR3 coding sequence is TGTGCCAGCAGCTTAGTGGGGACTAGCGGCTTCCTAGCCAAAAACATTCAGTACTTC.